The next 20 T cell receptor beta chains were all read from a single sample in a study of blood T cell repertoires in COVID-19. The method was immunoSEQ multiplex PCR; TCRdb's version includes in-frame clones alone and lacks a portion of them. The sample has about 190,000 clones, roughly 89% seen once. What was sequenced was peripheral blood. The receptors stem from a man in his fifties or sixties with acute or convalescent COVID-19.

This chain joins TRBV7-3 and TRBJ1-2; 9 nucleotides line up with TRBD1. The CDR3 spans 14 residues. CDR1 is SGHTA and CDR2 is FQGTGA in the germline V gene. Trimming cost V 5 bases and J 2 bases; bases outside gene matches: 3. In DNA form, the CDR3 reads TGTGCCAGCAGCCCAGGACAGGGGAACTATGGCTACACCTTC. Its protein product is CASSPGQGNYGYTF.

The rearrangement joins TRBV9 to TRBJ2-7, with a weak D call TRBD2 (6 bases). CDR1 is SGDLS, CDR2 YYNGEE, per germline. This CDR3 is 15 amino acids long. The V end was cut by 2 bases, the J end by 2 bases, with 14 bases between. Here the CDR3 reads CASSVRGEATYEQYF. The DNA for the CDR3 is TGTGCCAGCAGCGTGCGTGGGGAGGCAACCTACGAGCAGTACTTC.

The rearrangement joins TRBV7-8 to TRBJ2-1, with a tentative D call TRBD1 (5 bases). In germline, CDR1 is SGHVS, CDR2 FQNEAQ. The CDR3 has 14 residues. Trimming removed 3 bases at V and 7 bases at J, with 13 bases between. The CDR3 DNA reads as TGTGCCAGCAGCTTGTTCGGACACAGGAATGAGCAGTTCTTC. Protein sequence: CASSLFGHRNEQFF.

The V and J genes are TRBV3-1 (or the pseudogene TRBV3-2) and TRBJ2-5, with a weak D call TRBD2 (7 bases). This CDR3 contains 13 residues. V was clipped by 4 bases and J by 5 bases, with 11 bases between them. From germline, CDR1 is LGHDT and CDR2 YNNKEL (reference sequence). CDR3 in amino acids: CASSPWGGETQYF. Here the CDR3 DNA reads TGTGCCAGCAGCCCCTGGGGGGGCGAGACCCAGTACTTC.

This chain joins TRBV7-8 and TRBJ2-5; the D gene is possibly TRBD2 (6 bases). V was clipped by 2 bases and J by 4 bases, with 14 bases between them. This CDR3 contains 15 residues. Per germline, CDR1 SGHVS and CDR2 FQNEAQ. Written as DNA, the CDR3 is TGTGCCAGCAGCTTATACGAATCAGCGGGAGAGACCCAGTACTTC. It encodes CASSLYESAGETQYF.

V and J are TRBV5-1 and TRBJ2-2; perhaps TRBD1 as D (6 bases). The V gene's germline CDR1 is SGHRS and CDR2 YFSETQ. Trimming removed 4 bases from V and 0 bases from J, with 10 bases in between. The CDR3 loop spans 15 amino acids. The CDR3 region is CASSPGTTNTGELFF. Written as DNA, the CDR3 is TGCGCCAGCAGCCCCGGGACAACGAACACCGGGGAGCTGTTTTTT.

The rearrangement links TRBV19 to TRBJ1-1; no clear D gene. CDR3 length equals 15 residues. From germline, CDR1 is LNHDA and CDR2 SQIVND (reference sequence). V lost 5 bases and J 4 bases, leaving 17 bases between the germline ends. In nucleotides, the CDR3 is TGTGCCAGTAGTCCCCATTGGGGAGGTATCACTGAAGCTTTCTTT. Protein product: CASSPHWGGITEAFF.

The rearrangement joins TRBV30 to TRBJ1-1; 9 bases map to TRBD1. Losses at the gene ends were 0 bases for V and 3 bases for J; bases not matched to a gene: 8. Germline lookup yields CDR1 GTSNPN and CDR2 SVGIG (reference sequence). This CDR3 has 16 residues. Here the CDR3 reads CAWSVRDRVKDTEAFF. The CDR3 region has the DNA TGTGCCTGGAGTGTTCGGGACAGGGTTAAGGACACTGAAGCTTTCTTT.

The gene calls are TRBV11-2 and TRBJ2-7, with 7 bases lining up with TRBD2. Germline assignment: CDR1 SGHAT and CDR2 FQNNGV. The CDR3 runs to 16 residues. V lost 0 bases and J lost 5; bases outside the gene matches: 10. In DNA form, the CDR3 reads TGTGCCAGCAGCTTAGATCCGCGCGGGAGCGAGCACGAGCAGTACTTC. It yields the protein CASSLDPRGSEHEQYF. The whole variable domain, filled in from reference TRBV11-2 and TRBJ2-7, reads EAGVAQSPRYKIIEKRQSVAFWCNPISGHATLYWYQQILGQGPKLLIQFQNNGVVDDSQLPKDRFSAERLKGVDSTLKIQPAKLEDSAVYLCASSLDPRGSEHEQYFGPGTRLTVT.

The rearrangement links TRBV4-3 to TRBJ2-1, with 10 bases lining up with TRBD1. The ends lost 0 bases at V and 8 bases at J; junction bases unmatched: 7. The CDR3 totals 16 residues. CDR1 and CDR2 from the germline V gene are LGHNA and YSLEER. CDR3 region: CASSQDMGQGFYEQFF. CDR3 DNA sequence: TGCGCCAGCAGCCAAGACATGGGACAGGGGTTCTATGAGCAGTTCTTC.

The gene calls are TRBV28 and TRBJ2-7, with D tentatively TRBD2 (5 bases). The CDR3 runs to 14 residues. V lost 5 bases, J lost 5 bases, and 16 bases lay in between. CDR1 is MDHEN and CDR2 is SYDVKM in the germline V gene. The CDR3 sequence: CASSPPPEGDEQYF. DNA for the CDR3: TGTGCCAGCAGTCCCCCTCCCGAGGGCGACGAGCAGTACTTC. The whole variable domain, filled in from reference TRBV28 and TRBJ2-7, reads DVKVTQSSRYLVKRTGEKVFLECVQDMDHENMFWYRQDPGLGLRLIYFSYDVKMKEKGDIPEGYSVSREKKERFSLILESASTNQTSMYLCASSPPPEGDEQYFGPGTRLTVT.

Points on this clone: The junction differs from germline at one of its ends, possibly a read error. This sequence joins TRBV2 and TRBJ1-1; D not resolved. CDR1 is SNHLY and CDR2 is FYNNEI in the germline V gene. The CDR3 is 13 amino acids. CDR3 residues: CASNEVSGTEAFF. The CDR3 nucleotides read TGTGCCAGCAATGAAGTATCGGGGACTGAAGCTTTCTTT.

This sequence joins TRBV5-1 and TRBJ1-5; 9 nucleotides align to TRBD1. Germline CDR1 SGHRS, CDR2 YFSETQ. This CDR3 spans 14 amino acids. V shed 2 bases, J shed 5 bases, and the junction held 2 bases outside the gene matches. This CDR3 reads CASSLRQGDQPQHF. The CDR3, as DNA: TGCGCCAGCAGCTTAAGACAGGGGGATCAGCCCCAGCATTTT.

This chain connects TRBV7-2 to TRBJ1-1, with TRBD1 as a possible D gene (5 bases). V gave up 6 bases and J gave up 3 bases, with 14 bases separating them. This CDR3 is 14 amino acids long. Germline CDR1 and CDR2: SGHTA and FQGNSA. The CDR3 region has the DNA TGTGCCAGCAGGACACAATGGGGGGACACTGAAGCTTTCTTT. Its protein is CASRTQWGDTEAFF.

The chain uses TRBV3-1 (or the pseudogene TRBV3-2) and TRBJ2-3, with 8 bases that match TRBD2. Germline V gene data show CDR1 as LGHDT and CDR2 as YNNKEL (reference sequence). V trimming: 4 bases; J trimming: 4 bases; junction bases outside the gene matches: 7. The CDR3 has 15 amino acids. DNA of the CDR3: TGTGCCAGCAGCCTATCGGGAGGGCTCGCAGATACGCAGTATTTT. Amino acids: CASSLSGGLADTQYF.

The J gene is TRBJ1-3, the V gene TRBV19; D gene unclear. CDR3 size: 14 residues. Trimming removed 7 bases at V and 0 bases at J, with 10 bases between. The germline CDR1 and CDR2 sequences are LNHDA and SQIVND (reference sequence). The CDR3 sequence: CASNAGGSGNTIYF. The CDR3 nucleotides read TGTGCCAGTAATGCGGGCGGCTCTGGAAACACCATATATTTT.

The rearrangement uses TRBV24-1 and TRBJ2-2, with 13 bases identical to TRBD2. This CDR3 has 18 residues. J lost 1 base, V lost 4 bases, and 5 bases had no gene match. The germline gives CDR1 KGHDR, CDR2 SFDVKD. The CDR3 DNA follows: TGTGCCACCAGTGAACCCGGGACTAGCGGGATGAACACCGGGGAGCTGTTTTTT. Its translation: CATSEPGTSGMNTGELFF.

V is TRBV19 and J is TRBJ1-5, with D maybe TRBD1 (5 bases). V was pared by 3 bases and J by 4 bases, with 13 bases between. Germline V gives CDR1 LNHDA, CDR2 SQIVND (reference sequence). The CDR3 length is 15 residues. The CDR3 DNA is TGTGCCAGTAGTATCACGAACAGGTTAAATCAGCCCCAGCATTTT. Translation: CASSITNRLNQPQHF.

This CDR3 is CASSARGISTDTQYF. DNA of the CDR3: TGTGCCAGCAGCGCGCGGGGGATAAGCACAGATACGCAGTATTTT. V usage is TRBV9 and J usage is TRBJ2-3; TRBD2 matches 7 bases. Looked up from germline, CDR1 is SGDLS and CDR2 is YYNGEE. The ends lost 3 bases at V and 0 bases at J; junction bases unmatched: 4. This CDR3 is built from 15 residues.

This clone was observed a few times. This chain uses TRBV10-1 with TRBJ2-3; 9 positions agree with TRBD2. V trimming: 4 bases; J trimming: 0 bases; junction bases outside the gene matches: 11. This CDR3 has 18 amino acids. Germline V gives CDR1 WNHNN, CDR2 SYGVQD (reference sequence). The CDR3 DNA reads TGCGCCAGCAGTGCCCAAGTAGCTAGCGGGAAAAGCACAGATACGCAGTATTTT. Protein sequence: CASSAQVASGKSTDTQYF.